This T cell receptor beta chain was identified during a study of cytomegalovirus exposure and HLA in healthy donors. Points from the study as a whole: Exclusion applied to some V segments, including TRBV6-2 and TRBV6-3, as they were indistinguishable. Most TCR beta V segments were productive about 87% or about 30% of the time in an earlier analysis.

As to this clone: What it recognizes is unknown. Distinct nucleotide sequences in the sample also encode this CDR3.

This CDR3 has 13 residues. From germline, CDR1 is SGHRS and CDR2 YFSETQ. Between the trimmed V and J ends, which lost 4 bases and 2 bases, there was a span of 9 bases. Both 60 Vbeta primers and 13 Jbeta primers went into the PCR. The table came from immunoSEQ multiplex PCR; TCRdb's copy has only in-frame clones and leaves some out. The repertoire holds approximately 190,000 clones, with about 80% as singletons. J is TRBJ2-5 and V is TRBV5-1; possible D gene TRBD2, 5 bases. The clonotype originates from a woman under 30 in good health and CMV-seropositive. The material sequenced was PBMCs. The CDR3 DNA sequence: TGCGCCAGCAGCCTAGGACTGCAAGAGACCCAGTACTTC. This sequence encodes CASSLGLQETQYF.